The 31 T cell receptor beta chains reported below all come from one sample, sequenced in a study of beta chain features in type 1 diabetes. Study-level findings and limits: In all four CD4+ subsets, TCRB CDR3 length was significantly, moderately reduced in type 1 diabetes.

The antigens of these receptors remain unknown. The whole isolated RNA underwent reverse transcription, so sequencing captured expressed TCRB transcripts. Measured with immunoSEQ multiplex PCR; TCRdb has only the in-frame clones, and not every one. Among around 140,000 clones listed, 9% were seen once. Sample: central memory CD4+ T cells from blood. The receptors originated from a man aged 25-45 years with type 1 diabetes.

A few counts support this clone. V is TRBV9 and J is TRBJ2-1; maybe TRBD2 (5 bases). The CDR3 has 17 residues. The V end lost 2 bases, the J end lost 3 bases, and 18 bases lay between the germline ends. CDR1 and CDR2 from the germline V gene are SGDLS and YYNGEE. CDR3: CASSVGPGSEHYNEQFF. The CDR3 DNA follows: TGTGCCAGCAGCGTGGGCCCGGGATCAGAACACTACAATGAGCAGTTCTTC.

A few counts support this clone. The genes are TRBV4-2 and TRBJ2-3; 8 positions agree with TRBD2. V was clipped by 1 base and J by 1 base; unmatched bases: 1. Per the germline V gene, CDR1 is LGHNA and CDR2 is YNFKEQ. This CDR3 is 15 amino acids long. Written as DNA, the CDR3 is TGTGCCAGCAGCCAAGGTAGCGGGGGCACAGATACGCAGTATTTT. It codes for CASSQGSGGTDTQYF.

The chain employs TRBV7-3 and TRBJ1-1; TRBD1 agrees at 8 bases. Per germline, CDR1 SGHTA and CDR2 FQGTGA. The trim removed 8 bases at V and 4 bases at J, leaving 6 bases unmatched. The CDR3 has 13 residues. CDR3 DNA: TGTGCCAGCCGACAGGGGCCTATCACTGAAGCTTTCTTT. Its translation is CASRQGPITEAFF.

The chain employs TRBV27 and TRBJ2-5; TRBD1 aligns across 8 bases. The CDR3 runs 15 residues. The germline gives CDR1 MNHEY, CDR2 SMNVEV (reference sequence). V lost 3 bases and J lost 4; bases outside the gene matches: 7. CDR3: CASSFLTGVAETQYF. CDR3 bases: TGTGCCAGCAGTTTCTTGACAGGGGTGGCAGAGACCCAGTACTTC.

This clone turned up a few times. The rearrangement links TRBV9 to TRBJ1-3; D unresolved. The V and J ends lost 0 bases and 2 bases respectively, with 12 bases between them. The CDR3 has 16 residues. Germline V lookup: CDR1 SGDLS, CDR2 YYNGEE. CDR3 residues: CASSVDGSTAGNTIYF. The CDR3 DNA reads TGTGCCAGCAGCGTAGACGGGAGTACGGCTGGAAACACCATATATTTT.

The chain has TRBV29-1 and TRBJ2-5, with TRBD1 identical over 9 bases. With V trimmed by 3 bases and J by 1 base, 0 bases remained unmatched. Germline V gene lookup returns CDR1 SQVTM and CDR2 ANQGSEA. The CDR3 runs 13 residues. In nucleotides, the CDR3 is TGCAGCGTTGAGACAGGGGGCCAAGAGACCCAGTACTTC. Translated, it gives CSVETGGQETQYF.

This chain links TRBV7-2 with TRBJ1-4, with D possibly being TRBD1 (5 bases). Trimming removed 1 base from V and 12 bases from J, with 12 bases in between. This CDR3 has 13 amino acids. Germline CDR1 reads SGHTA; CDR2 reads FQGNSA. The CDR3 protein is CASSLERGTELFF. The CDR3 coding sequence is TGTGCCAGCAGCTTAGAACGGGGGACGGAACTGTTTTTT.

This clone was seen ten or more times. The chain carries TRBV28 and TRBJ2-5; 7 bases match TRBD2. The CDR3 consists of 12 residues. Germline V gives CDR1 MDHEN, CDR2 SYDVKM. With V trimmed by 10 bases and J by 7 bases, 9 bases remained unmatched. CDR3: CATTGGYGTQYF. The CDR3 DNA follows: TGTGCCACCACGGGGGGATACGGGACCCAGTACTTC.

The J gene is TRBJ2-1, the V gene TRBV30, with 11 nucleotides matching TRBD2. The germline gives CDR1 GTSNPN, CDR2 SVGIG (reference sequence). The CDR3 covers 13 residues. Trimming took 0 bases from V and 11 from J; bases not matched to a gene: 3. The CDR3: CAWSVPSGGKQFF. DNA for the CDR3: TGTGCCTGGAGTGTTCCTAGCGGGGGGAAGCAGTTCTTC.

This rearrangement joins TRBV6-5 to TRBJ2-7; possible D gene TRBD1, 6 bases. The CDR3 has 15 residues. CDR1 MNHEY and CDR2 SVGAGI come from the germline V gene. V was pared by 5 bases and J by 2 bases, with 16 bases between. CDR3 region: CASSKGYRATYEQYF. The CDR3 coding sequence is TGTGCCAGCAGTAAGGGTTACAGGGCCACCTACGAGCAGTACTTC.

The chain uses TRBV5-5 and TRBJ1-5, with TRBD1 matching 9 bases. V was clipped by 1 base and J by 5 bases; unmatched bases: 16. The CDR3 consists of 19 residues. Germline CDR1 SGHKS, CDR2 YYEKEE (reference sequence). The DNA for the CDR3 is TGTGCCAGCAGCTTGAGACCGGGACAGGGTAATGTGATCGATCAGCCCCAGCATTTT. It is translated as CASSLRPGQGNVIDQPQHF.

Concerning this clone: A much larger clone differs by one base, so this may be a read error. Other nucleotide sequences from this sample produce the same CDR3. The chain links TRBV9 to TRBJ2-5; possibly TRBD2 for D (5 bases). Trimming left V 0 bases short and J 4 bases short, with 10 bases between. Germline V gene sequence: CDR1 SGDLS, CDR2 YYNGEE. This CDR3 has 14 amino acids. Written as DNA, the CDR3 is TGTGCCAGCAGCGTAGGGATGGCGGGAGAGACCCAGTACTTC. Its protein product is CASSVGMAGETQYF.

This clone was observed a handful of times. This chain joins TRBV2 and TRBJ1-4; 9 bases fit TRBD1. The CDR3 sequence is 16 residues long. The junction had 8 bases not matched to a gene; V was cut back by 2 bases and J by 7 bases. Germline lookup yields CDR1 SNHLY and CDR2 FYNNEI. The CDR3 sequence: CASSEWWGQGIEKLFF. The CDR3 coding sequence is TGTGCCAGCAGTGAATGGTGGGGACAGGGTATTGAAAAACTGTTTTTT.

The rearrangement joins TRBV7-3 to TRBJ2-1; TRBD2 is a possible D gene (7 bases). The V gene lost 4 bases and the J gene lost 9 bases, with 16 bases spanning the gap. From germline, CDR1 is SGHTA and CDR2 FQGTGA. The CDR3 is 14 amino acids. Here the CDR3 DNA reads TGTGCCAGCAGCTGGGGGGGCACGTCGGGTGAGCAGTTCTTC. As protein: CASSWGGTSGEQFF.

The V call is TRBV28, the J call TRBJ2-5; D is possibly TRBD1 (5 bases). The CDR3 consists of 15 residues. Germline CDR1 and CDR2: MDHEN and SYDVKM. The V and J ends lost 1 base and 5 bases respectively, with 14 bases between them. CDR3 nucleotide sequence: TGTGCCAGCAGTTTATTCTCAGGGCGGCGGGAGACCCAGTACTTC. Protein: CASSLFSGRRETQYF.

This clone showed up many times. The chain is built from TRBV5-1 and TRBJ2-2; D possibly corresponds to TRBD2 (6 bases). Germline V gene lookup returns CDR1 SGHRS and CDR2 YFSETQ. The ends were cut back, 4 bases at V and 3 bases at J, with 10 bases in the middle. The CDR3 has 14 residues. DNA for the CDR3: TGCGCCAGCAGCCGAACGGGGGACACCGGGGAGCTGTTTTTT. It specifies CASSRTGDTGELFF.

Only a few counts were recorded for this clone. The chain recombines TRBV27 with TRBJ1-5; 9 bases map to TRBD1. The CDR3 covers 15 residues. V was clipped by 5 bases and J by 7 bases; unmatched bases: 9. CDR1 and CDR2 from the germline V gene are MNHEY and SMNVEV (reference sequence). CDR3 sequence: CASSTRGQGRQPQHF. CDR3 bases: TGTGCCAGCAGTACTAGGGGACAGGGAAGGCAGCCCCAGCATTTT.

The chain combines TRBV4-1 with TRBJ1-2, with no clear D. Germline V CDR1 and CDR2: MGHRA, YSYEKL. With 0 bases removed from V and 3 bases from J, the gap between germline ends came to 14 bases. This CDR3 contains 16 residues. CDR3 residues: CASSQDWRDLDYGYTF. DNA of the CDR3: TGCGCCAGCAGCCAAGATTGGAGGGATCTTGACTATGGCTACACCTTC.

The table lists this clone with a few counts. This chain connects TRBV5-1 to TRBJ2-5; TRBD1 matches 8 bases. The J segment lost 3 bases and the V segment lost 3 bases, leaving 1 base of the junction unmatched. Germline V gene data show CDR1 as SGHRS and CDR2 as YFSETQ. The CDR3 spans 13 residues. The CDR3 region is CASSWDRKETQYF. The DNA for the CDR3 is TGCGCCAGCAGCTGGGACAGGAAAGAGACCCAGTACTTC.

This chain links TRBV7-2 with TRBJ2-3, with TRBD2 as a possible D gene (6 bases). Germline lookup yields CDR1 SGHTA and CDR2 FQGNSA. Trimming cost V 5 bases and J 5 bases, with 17 bases left between them. This CDR3 has 15 residues. DNA of the CDR3: TGTGCCAGCAGCCAAGGGACTTTAAGAGGAGATACGCAGTATTTT. Translated, it gives CASSQGTLRGDTQYF.

The rearrangement links TRBV5-1 to TRBJ2-3, with 10 bases that match TRBD2. The CDR3 is made up of 15 amino acids. V lost 4 bases and J lost 5; bases outside the gene matches: 7. Germline values: CDR1 SGHRS, CDR2 YFSETQ. In DNA form, the CDR3 reads TGCGCCAGCAGCCTCCAGGCTAGCGGGGGAGATACGCAGTATTTT. Translation gives CASSLQASGGDTQYF.

This clone showed up many times. One end of the junction fails to match germline, which may point to a read error. The V call is TRBV7-7, the J call TRBJ2-3; D is uncertain. The germline gives CDR1 SSHAT, CDR2 FNYEAQ (reference sequence). This CDR3 is 13 amino acids long. The CDR3 sequence is CASSLALRDTQYF. The CDR3 nucleotides are TGTGCTAGCAGCTTAGCCCTCCGGGATACGCAGTATTTT.

The chain has TRBV19 and TRBJ1-4; 9 bases match TRBD1. Germline CDR1 reads LNHDA; CDR2 reads SQIVND (reference sequence). Germline trimming cut 5 bases from V and 7 bases from J; bases unmatched to any gene: 8. This CDR3 spans 15 amino acids. The CDR3 spells CASSLQGALGEKLFF. The CDR3 bases are TGTGCCAGTAGTCTACAGGGGGCGCTCGGTGAAAAACTGTTTTTT. Full variable domain (rest looked up from reference TRBV19 and TRBJ1-4): DGGITQSPKYLFRKEGQNVTLSCEQNLNHDAMYWYRQDPGQGLRLIYYSQIVNDFQKGDIAEGYSVSREKKESFPLTVTSAQKNPTAFYLCASSLQGALGEKLFFGSGTQLSVL.

The chain uses TRBV23-1 and TRBJ2-1; 10 nucleotides line up with TRBD2. TRBV23-1 is placed among ORFs of uncertain function. There are 15 residues in the CDR3. Trimming at V came to 2 bases and at J to 3 bases, leaving 1 base not matched to a gene. The CDR3 loop reads CASSQPSGGYNEQFF. CDR3 bases: TGCGCCAGCAGTCAACCTAGCGGGGGCTACAATGAGCAGTTCTTC.

A few counts support this clone. The rearrangement joins TRBV6-1 to TRBJ1-5; D may be TRBD1 (6 bases). Germline V gene data show CDR1 as MNHNS and CDR2 as SASEGT. Deletions cut 3 bases from V and 5 bases from J, with 11 bases between. The CDR3 contains 14 residues. CDR3 in amino acids: CASSDTGSYQPQHF. CDR3 nucleotides: TGTGCCAGCAGTGATACAGGGTCCTATCAGCCCCAGCATTTT.

This clone appeared a few times. The V call is TRBV29-1, the J call TRBJ2-5; D may be TRBD1 (6 bases). CDR1 and CDR2 (germline): SQVTM, ANQGSEA. This CDR3 comprises 13 residues. V was trimmed by 6 bases and J by 4 bases, leaving 15 bases between them. The CDR3 sequence is CSVSGTTGETQYF. In nucleotides, the CDR3 is TGCAGCGTCTCTGGGACAACCGGAGAGACCCAGTACTTC.

The gene calls are TRBV7-3 and TRBJ2-3; D uncertain. This CDR3 has 14 amino acids. CDR1 is SGHTA, CDR2 FQGTGA, per germline. V dropped 3 bases and J dropped 0 bases, with 7 bases sitting between them. The CDR3 region is CASSFAGSTDTQYF. Written as DNA, the CDR3 is TGTGCCAGCAGCTTCGCAGGAAGCACAGATACGCAGTATTTT.

Concerning this clone itself: Different DNA sequences within this sample yield the same CDR3. The rearrangement joins TRBV6-5 to TRBJ1-6; the D gene is possibly TRBD1 (6 bases). Per germline, CDR1 MNHEY and CDR2 SVGAGI. This CDR3 spans 15 amino acids. Trimming shortened V by 0 bases and J by 8 bases, and 11 bases separated the two germline ends. The CDR3 sequence is CASSYSRTDDSPLHF. CDR3 in DNA: TGTGCCAGCAGTTACTCCCGGACAGACGATTCACCCCTCCACTTT.

This clone was picked up a small number of times. The chain uses TRBV12-5 and TRBJ1-2; 7 positions match TRBD1. Germline assignment: CDR1 LGHNT and CDR2 FRNRAP. V shed 0 bases, J shed 0 bases, and the junction held 4 bases outside the gene matches. The CDR3 contains 16 residues. CDR3 nucleotide sequence: TGTGCTAGTGGTTTGGTACAGGGACAGCCTAACTATGGCTACACCTTC. As protein: CASGLVQGQPNYGYTF.

The J gene is TRBJ1-4, the V gene TRBV7-8; D gene uncertain. CDR1 and CDR2 (germline): SGHVS, FQNEAQ. CDR3 size: 15 residues. Trimming took off 4 bases at V and 7 bases at J, with 16 bases between the two ends. CDR3: CASSSSVGGFEKLFF. The DNA for the CDR3 is TGTGCCAGCAGCTCCTCGGTTGGAGGATTTGAAAAACTGTTTTTT.

In this sample, this clone turned up a few times. The rearrangement uses TRBV7-8 and TRBJ2-1, with 11 nucleotides matching TRBD1. V was clipped by 5 bases and J by 10 bases; unmatched bases: 16. The germline V gene has CDR1 SGHVS and CDR2 FQNEAQ. The CDR3 extends over 17 amino acids. The CDR3 spells CASSRGVDRGRILEQFF. CDR3 coding DNA: TGTGCCAGCAGCCGAGGAGTGGACAGGGGGCGCATTTTAGAGCAGTTCTTC.